Sequencing of this TCR beta chain was carried out in a study of shared clonotypes between healthy human individuals. Study-wide points: Relative to clonotypes present in all four donors, those not shared had lower generation probabilities.

The repertoire was sequenced with immunoSEQ multiplex PCR; TCRdb's copy has only in-frame clones and lacks some. The data show about 230,000 clones, under 80% seen once. With regard to this clone: Its target is unknown.

In germline, CDR1 is MDHEN, CDR2 SYDVKM. The V and J ends lost 2 bases and 0 bases respectively, with 8 bases between them. The CDR3 has 15 amino acids. This sequence joins TRBV28 and TRBJ1-5; no definite D call. What was sequenced was memory CD4+ T cells sorted from blood. The sample's subset: CD45RA-negative fraction. The origin of this receptor is a man younger than 45 in good health. DNA of the CDR3: TGTGCCAGCAGTTTAGCAGACCGTAGCAATCAGCCCCAGCATTTT. Its translation is CASSLADRSNQPQHF.